This record covers a single T cell receptor beta chain. The data originate from a study of blood T cell repertoires in COVID-19. Study-level information: Sites across the United States, Italy and Spain contributed samples from acute and convalescent COVID-19.

The data were produced by immunoSEQ multiplex PCR, yet TCRdb's version contains in-frame clones alone and is incomplete. This table holds about 86,000 clones, 65% to 80% found once. Germline loops: CDR1 MGHRA, CDR2 YSYEKL. The CDR3 is made up of 13 amino acids. Between the trimmed V and J ends, which lost 4 bases and 7 bases, there was a span of 11 bases. The source material was peripheral blood. This chain connects TRBV4-1 to TRBJ1-5; D not certain. This receptor was identified in a man aged 65 to 85 with acute or convalescent COVID-19. CDR3 nucleotide sequence: TGCGCCAGCAGCCCTCGGGTGAGGCAGCCCCAGCATTTT. As protein: CASSPRVRQPQHF.